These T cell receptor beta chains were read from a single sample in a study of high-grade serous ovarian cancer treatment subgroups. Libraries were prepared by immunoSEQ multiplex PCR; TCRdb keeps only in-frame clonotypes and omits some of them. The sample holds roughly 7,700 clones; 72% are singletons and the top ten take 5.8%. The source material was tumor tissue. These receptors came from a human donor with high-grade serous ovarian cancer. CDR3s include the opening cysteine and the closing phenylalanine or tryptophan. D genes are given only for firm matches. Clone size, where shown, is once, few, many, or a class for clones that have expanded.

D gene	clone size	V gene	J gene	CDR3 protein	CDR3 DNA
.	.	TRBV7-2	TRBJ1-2	CASSLVVSATYGYTF	TGTGCCAGCAGCTTAGTGGTCTCAGCCACGTATGGCTACACCTTC
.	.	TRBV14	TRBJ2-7	CASSHPGTTYEQYF	TGTGCCAGCAGCCATCCCGGGACAACCTACGAGCAGTACTTC
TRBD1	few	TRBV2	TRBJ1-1	CASSHGQGAFEAFF	TGTGCCAGCAGCCACGGACAGGGGGCCTTTGAAGCTTTCTTT
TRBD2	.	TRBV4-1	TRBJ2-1	CASSHPTSGPSYNEQFF	TGCGCCAGCAGCCATCCCACTAGCGGGCCCTCCTACAATGAGCAGTTCTTC
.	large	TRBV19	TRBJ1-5	CASTNRGHQPQHF	TGTGCCAGTACTAATAGGGGACATCAGCCCCAGCATTTT
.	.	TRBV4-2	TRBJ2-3	CASSQDLDGADTQYF	TGTGCCAGCAGCCAAGATCTAGATGGAGCAGATACGCAGTATTTT
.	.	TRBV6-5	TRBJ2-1	CATSWEATDNEQFF	TGTGCCACCTCCTGGGAGGCTACGGACAATGAGCAGTTCTTC
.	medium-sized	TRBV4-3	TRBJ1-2	CASSQDRGGGYTF	TGCGCCAGCAGCCAAGATCGAGGCGGTGGCTACACCTTC
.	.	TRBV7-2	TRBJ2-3	CASSWGTLADTQYF	TGTGCCAGCAGCTGGGGAACTCTGGCAGATACGCAGTATTTT
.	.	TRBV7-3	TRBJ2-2	CASSLTGELFF	TGTGCCAGCAGCTTAACCGGGGAGCTGTTTTTT
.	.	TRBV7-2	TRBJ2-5	CASSLTQETQYF	TGTGCCAGCAGCTTGACCCAAGAGACCCAGTACTTC
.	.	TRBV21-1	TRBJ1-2	CASGSRDYGYTF	TGTGCCAGCGGGAGCAGGGACTATGGCTACACCTTC
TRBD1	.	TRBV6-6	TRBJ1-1	CASSYLTGGGTEAFF	TGTGCCAGCAGTTATCTTACAGGGGGGGGCACTGAAGCTTTCTTT
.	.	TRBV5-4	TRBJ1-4	CASSEDSFNEKLFF	TGTGCCAGCAGCGAAGACAGCTTTAATGAAAAACTGTTTTTT
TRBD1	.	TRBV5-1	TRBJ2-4	CASSWGQGDKNIQYF	TGCGCCAGCAGCTGGGGACAGGGGGACAAAAACATTCAGTACTTC
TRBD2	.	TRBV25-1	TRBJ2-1	CASRGLGGVLNEQFF	TGTGCCAGCAGAGGACTAGGCGGGGTACTCAATGAGCAGTTCTTC
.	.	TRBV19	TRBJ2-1	CASSILGLHQFF	TGTGCCAGTAGTATATTGGGACTTCACCAGTTCTTC
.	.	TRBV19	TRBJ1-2	CATSGDWAGYGYTF	TGTGCCACCTCCGGGGACTGGGCCGGCTATGGCTACACCTTC
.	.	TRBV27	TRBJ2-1	CASTLTAGAVYNEQFF	TGTGCCAGCACCCTAACGGCAGGCGCCGTCTACAATGAGCAGTTCTTC
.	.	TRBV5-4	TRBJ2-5	CASSLAGGKQETQYF	TGTGCCAGCAGCTTGGCCGGTGGCAAGCAAGAGACCCAGTACTTC
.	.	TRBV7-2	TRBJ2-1	CASRRGNSYNEQFF	TGTGCCAGCCGCCGGGGGAACTCCTACAATGAGCAGTTCTTC
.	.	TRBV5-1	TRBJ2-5	CASRTRGTGPQETQYF	TGCGCCAGCAGAACGAGGGGGACGGGCCCCCAAGAGACCCAGTACTTC
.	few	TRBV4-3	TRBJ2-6	CASSRELGSGANVLTF	TGCGCCAGCAGCCGCGAGTTAGGCTCTGGGGCCAACGTCCTGACTTTC
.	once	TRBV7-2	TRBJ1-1	CASSLGQPNTEAFF	TGTGCCAGCAGCTTAGGCCAGCCGAACACTGAAGCTTTCTTT
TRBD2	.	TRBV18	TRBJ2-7	CASSGLAGAAGEQYF	TGTGCCAGCTCAGGACTAGCGGGAGCAGCTGGTGAGCAGTACTTC
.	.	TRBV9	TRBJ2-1	CASSVGYLGEAVKQFF	TGTGCCAGCAGCGTAGGATATTTGGGGGAGGCGGTGAAGCAGTTCTTC
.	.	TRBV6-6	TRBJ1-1	CASRLTLNTEAFF	TGTGCCAGCAGGCTCACCCTGAACACTGAAGCTTTCTTT
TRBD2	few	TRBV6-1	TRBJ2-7	CASMVTSGRAGEQYF	TGTGCCAGCATGGTGACTAGCGGGAGGGCGGGTGAGCAGTACTTC
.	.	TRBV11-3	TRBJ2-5	CASSQNQNPAGTQYF	TGTGCCAGCAGCCAAAACCAAAATCCGGCGGGGACCCAGTACTTC
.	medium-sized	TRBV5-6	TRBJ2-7	CASSATGSSHEQYF	TGTGCCAGCAGCGCGACTGGGTCCTCACACGAGCAGTACTTC
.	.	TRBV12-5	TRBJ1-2	CASTYDRSNYGYTF	TGTGCTAGTACTTACGACAGGTCAAACTATGGCTACACCTTC
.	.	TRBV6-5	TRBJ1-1	CASSFRDRHTEAFF	TGTGCCAGCAGTTTCCGGGACCGCCACACTGAAGCTTTCTTT
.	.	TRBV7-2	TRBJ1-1	CASSRQVTEAFF	TGTGCCAGCAGCCGACAGGTCACTGAAGCTTTCTTT
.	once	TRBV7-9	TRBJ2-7	CASSLGVARDEQYF	TGTGCCAGCAGCTTAGGGGTCGCAAGAGATGAGCAGTACTTC
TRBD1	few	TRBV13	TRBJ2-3	CASSHGTGGSDTQYF	TGTGCCAGCAGCCACGGGACAGGGGGCTCAGATACGCAGTATTTT
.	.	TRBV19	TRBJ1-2	CASRGQTSNYGYTF	TGTGCCAGTAGAGGGCAAACCTCTAACTATGGCTACACCTTC
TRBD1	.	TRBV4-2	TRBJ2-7	CASSQARTGGNYEQYF	TGTGCCAGCAGCCAAGCCCGGACAGGGGGGAACTACGAGCAGTACTTC
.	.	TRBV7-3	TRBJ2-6	CASSLGGRYSGANVLTF	TGTGCCAGCAGCTTGGGCGGAAGGTACTCTGGGGCCAACGTCCTGACTTTC
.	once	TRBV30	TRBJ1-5	CAWSVRGRPGNQPQHF	TGTGCCTGGAGTGTACGGGGAAGGCCGGGGAATCAGCCCCAGCATTTT
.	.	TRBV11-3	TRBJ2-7	CASSFGGGEGYEQYF	TGTGCCAGCAGCTTTGGAGGGGGAGAGGGGTACGAGCAGTACTTC
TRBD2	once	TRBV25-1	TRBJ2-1	CASQSGGDNEQFF	TGTGCCAGTCAGTCGGGGGGGGACAATGAGCAGTTCTTC
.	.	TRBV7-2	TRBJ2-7	CASSSTTQGAHEQYF	TGTGCCAGCAGCTCAACGACTCAGGGTGCCCACGAGCAGTACTTC
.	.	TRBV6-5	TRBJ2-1	CASSFKRSADNEQFF	TGTGCCAGCAGTTTCAAGCGGTCTGCAGACAATGAGCAGTTCTTC
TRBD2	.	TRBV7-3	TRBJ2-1	CASSQKGLAGRGVRGQFF	TGTGCCAGCAGCCAAAAGGGACTAGCGGGAAGAGGCGTTAGGGGGCAGTTCTTC
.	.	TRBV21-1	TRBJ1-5	CASSKDPASYSNQPQHF	TGTGCCAGCAGCAAAGACCCCGCAAGTTATAGCAATCAGCCCCAGCATTTT
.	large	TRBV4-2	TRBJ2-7	CASSQAQLGGVYEQYF	TGTGCCAGCAGCCAAGCCCAGTTAGGGGGTGTCTACGAGCAGTACTTC
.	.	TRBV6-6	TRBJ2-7	CASYRVADEQYF	TGTGCCAGCTACAGGGTTGCGGACGAGCAGTACTTC
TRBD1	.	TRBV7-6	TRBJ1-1	CASSLSGQIEAFF	TGTGCCAGCAGCTTATCGGGACAGATAGAAGCTTTCTTT
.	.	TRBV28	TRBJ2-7	CASPPAGPYEQYF	TGTGCCAGCCCCCCGGCAGGGCCCTACGAGCAGTACTTC
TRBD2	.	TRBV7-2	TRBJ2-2	CASSFPGGYSNTGELFF	TGTGCCAGCAGCTTTCCGGGAGGGTACTCGAACACCGGGGAGCTGTTTTTT
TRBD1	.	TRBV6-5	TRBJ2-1	CASRQGAYNEQFF	TGTGCCAGCAGACAGGGGGCCTACAATGAGCAGTTCTTC
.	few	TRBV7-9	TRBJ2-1	CASRPSQKRDNEQFF	TGTGCCAGCCGCCCATCCCAAAAGCGGGACAATGAGCAGTTCTTC
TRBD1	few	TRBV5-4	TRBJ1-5	CASSLGGGGQPQHF	TGTGCCAGCAGCTTGGGAGGGGGCGGTCAGCCCCAGCATTTT